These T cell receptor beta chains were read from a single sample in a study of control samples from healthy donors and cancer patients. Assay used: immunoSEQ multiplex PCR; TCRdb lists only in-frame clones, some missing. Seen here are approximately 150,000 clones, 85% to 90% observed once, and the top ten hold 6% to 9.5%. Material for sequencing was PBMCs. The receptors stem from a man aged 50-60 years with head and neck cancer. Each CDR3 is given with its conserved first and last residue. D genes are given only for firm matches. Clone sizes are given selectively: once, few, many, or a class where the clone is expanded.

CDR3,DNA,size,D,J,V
CASSSSVGVELFF,.,.,.,TRBJ1-4,TRBV6-5
CASRTGTEGQAQHF,TGTGCCAGCAGGACCGGGACAGAGGGTCAGGCCCAGCATTTT,once,TRBD1,TRBJ1-5,TRBV28
CATSMQGRETQYF,TGTGCCACCAGCATGCAGGGTCGGGAGACCCAGTACTTC,.,.,TRBJ2-5,TRBV24-1
CAIRSAGTGVETQYF,TGTGCCATCAGGTCCGCCGGGACAGGGGTAGAGACCCAGTACTTC,.,TRBD1,TRBJ2-5,TRBV10-3
CASSPATDNEQFF,TGTGCCAGCTCACCTGCAACAGACAATGAGCAGTTCTTC,.,.,TRBJ2-1,TRBV18
CASSISNSGVRAFF,TGTGCCAGTAGTATTTCGAATTCGGGGGTGCGAGCTTTCTTT,few,.,TRBJ1-1,TRBV19
CASSLGTGGPGYTF,TGCGCCAGCAGCTTGGGAACAGGGGGTCCTGGCTACACCTTC,.,TRBD1,TRBJ1-2,TRBV5-1
CASSQTLDQYF,TGTGCCAGCAGCCAGACCCTGGATCAGTACTTC,.,.,TRBJ2-5,TRBV12-3/TRBV12-4
CASSHQGAGEPQHF,TGTGCCAGCAGCCATCAGGGGGCTGGGGAGCCCCAGCATTTT,.,TRBD1,TRBJ1-5,TRBV5-4
CASSLRTGGGYTF,TGTGCCAGCAGCTTGAGGACAGGAGGCGGCTACACCTTC,.,TRBD1,TRBJ1-2,TRBV5-8
CASSTGLAATYEQYF,TGCGCCAGCAGCACGGGACTAGCGGCTACCTACGAGCAGTACTTC,.,TRBD2,TRBJ2-7,TRBV5-1
CATSAGSSSPTQYF,TGTGCTACTTCCGCGGGGTCTTCATCACCAACCCAGTACTTC,once,.,TRBJ2-5,TRBV6-6
CASSLGSKGEQFF,TGTGCCAGCAGCTTGGGTAGCAAGGGTGAGCAGTTCTTC,.,.,TRBJ2-1,TRBV7-9
CASSQDRAGGRETQYF,TGCGCCAGCAGCCAAGATCGGGCGGGGGGGCGCGAGACCCAGTACTTC,.,TRBD2,TRBJ2-5,TRBV4-1
CASSLVIGEQYF,TGTGCCAGCAGCTTGGTGATTGGCGAGCAGTACTTC,.,.,TRBJ2-7,TRBV5-4
CASSLRQGASSNQPQHF,TGTGCCAGCAGCCTTAGACAGGGGGCATCGAGCAATCAGCCCCAGCATTTT,.,TRBD1,TRBJ1-5,TRBV28
CASSFGTGVWDF,TGTGCCAGCAGCTTTGGGACAGGGGTTTGGGATTTT,many,TRBD1,TRBJ1-5,TRBV5-8